Listed below are T cell receptor beta chains from one sample, sequenced in a study of cytomegalovirus exposure and HLA in healthy donors. Some clones are missing from TCRdb's copy, which holds only in-frame ones; the method was immunoSEQ multiplex PCR. The sample yields 130,000 or so clones, 82% seen once. Sequenced input: PBMCs. The receptors stem from a man between 18 and 29 years old in good health and CMV-seropositive. Each CDR3 is given with its conserved first and last residue. D genes are given only for firm matches. Size is stated for part of the rows, as once, few or many counts, or as a class when the clone is expanded.

d_call: NA
cdr3_length: 15
clone_size: NA
j_call: TRBJ1-2
v_call: TRBV5-1
cdr3_nt: TGCGCCAGCAGCCCAACGGCGGGGGTTGACTATGGCTACACCTTC
cdr3_aa: CASSPTAGVDYGYTF

d_call: TRBD2
cdr3_length: 14
clone_size: NA
j_call: TRBJ2-3
v_call: TRBV7-9
cdr3_nt: TGTGCCAGCAGCTCTAGCGGGAATCGAGATACGCAGTATTTT
cdr3_aa: CASSSSGNRDTQYF

d_call: NA
cdr3_length: 16
clone_size: NA
j_call: TRBJ2-1
v_call: TRBV5-4
cdr3_nt: TGTGCCAGCAGCTCGTTGACTGTCAGCTCCTACAATGAGCAGTTCTTC
cdr3_aa: CASSSLTVSSYNEQFF

d_call: TRBD2
cdr3_length: 15
clone_size: NA
j_call: TRBJ2-3
v_call: TRBV4-1
cdr3_nt: TGCGCCAGCAGCCAAGCGGGGGGAGCCCCAGATACGCAGTATTTT
cdr3_aa: CASSQAGGAPDTQYF

d_call: TRBD2
cdr3_length: 13
clone_size: NA
j_call: TRBJ2-3
v_call: TRBV5-1
cdr3_nt: TGCGCCACCGCTAGCGGGCGATGGGATACGCAGTATTTT
cdr3_aa: CATASGRWDTQYF

d_call: NA
cdr3_length: 12
clone_size: NA
j_call: TRBJ1-2
v_call: TRBV5-4
cdr3_nt: TGTGCCAGCAGCTTGTTTGAGGGAGGCTACACCTTC
cdr3_aa: CASSLFEGGYTF

d_call: NA
cdr3_length: 11
clone_size: few
j_call: TRBJ1-2
v_call: TRBV6-6
cdr3_nt: TGTGCCAGCAGTGATTACTCCTACTACACCTTC
cdr3_aa: CASSDYSYYTF

d_call: TRBD1
cdr3_length: 18
clone_size: NA
j_call: TRBJ1-1
v_call: TRBV27
cdr3_nt: TGTGCCAGCAGTTCTACCCGGACAGGGGGCACCGTGAACACTGAAGCTTTCTTT
cdr3_aa: CASSSTRTGGTVNTEAFF

d_call: TRBD2
cdr3_length: 15
clone_size: NA
j_call: TRBJ2-7
v_call: TRBV25-1
cdr3_nt: TGTGCCAGCAGTGTACTAGCGACTACGACCTACGAGCAGTACTTC
cdr3_aa: CASSVLATTTYEQYF

d_call: TRBD2
cdr3_length: 19
clone_size: NA
j_call: TRBJ2-7
v_call: TRBV27
cdr3_nt: TGTGCCAGCAGTTTATATTCGAGACTTCGGCTAGCGGGAGTTGACGAGCAGTACTTC
cdr3_aa: CASSLYSRLRLAGVDEQYF

d_call: TRBD2
cdr3_length: 15
clone_size: NA
j_call: TRBJ2-5
v_call: TRBV9
cdr3_nt: TGTGCCAGCAGCGTAACGGACAGCGGGAGAGAGACCCAGTACTTC
cdr3_aa: CASSVTDSGRETQYF

d_call: TRBD2
cdr3_length: 15
clone_size: NA
j_call: TRBJ2-5
v_call: TRBV5-4
cdr3_nt: TGTGCCAGCAGCTTGGCCACTAGCGGGAGGGAGACCCAGTACTTC
cdr3_aa: CASSLATSGRETQYF

d_call: TRBD1
cdr3_length: 14
clone_size: NA
j_call: TRBJ2-7
v_call: TRBV27
cdr3_nt: TGTGCCAGCAGAACCAAGGCAGGGGGCTACGAGCAGTACTTC
cdr3_aa: CASRTKAGGYEQYF

d_call: NA
cdr3_length: 12
clone_size: once
j_call: TRBJ2-1
v_call: TRBV11-2
cdr3_nt: TGTGCCAGCAGCTCAAGGCAGCGGGAGCAGTTCTTC
cdr3_aa: CASSSRQREQFF

d_call: NA
cdr3_length: 13
clone_size: once
j_call: TRBJ2-2
v_call: TRBV30
cdr3_nt: TGTGCCTGGAGCACAGGGCGGACCGGGGAGCTGTTTTTT
cdr3_aa: CAWSTGRTGELFF

d_call: TRBD1
cdr3_length: 19
clone_size: NA
j_call: TRBJ2-6
v_call: TRBV5-4
cdr3_nt: TGTGCCAGCAGCCGAGGACAGGGTGCTCCTCTCTCTGGGGCCAACGTCCTGACTTTC
cdr3_aa: CASSRGQGAPLSGANVLTF

d_call: TRBD1
cdr3_length: 13
clone_size: NA
j_call: TRBJ2-5
v_call: TRBV25-1
cdr3_nt: TGTGCCAGCAGTAGGGGGCCGGAAGAGACCCAGTACTTC
cdr3_aa: CASSRGPEETQYF

d_call: TRBD1
cdr3_length: 15
clone_size: NA
j_call: TRBJ2-1
v_call: TRBV7-9
cdr3_nt: TGTTCCAGCAGCTTAACAGGGGGCGATTACAATGAGCAGTTCTTC
cdr3_aa: CSSSLTGGDYNEQFF

d_call: TRBD2
cdr3_length: 17
clone_size: once
j_call: TRBJ2-2
v_call: TRBV19
cdr3_nt: TGTGCCAGTAGTATAGATGGCGGGAGGGCCGGGGACGGGGAGCTGTTTTTT
cdr3_aa: CASSIDGGRAGDGELFF

d_call: NA
cdr3_length: 14
clone_size: NA
j_call: TRBJ1-5
v_call: TRBV6-1
cdr3_nt: TGTGCCAGCAGTGAAGGAGACACCTACCAGCCCCAGCATTTT
cdr3_aa: CASSEGDTYQPQHF

d_call: NA
cdr3_length: 14
clone_size: NA
j_call: TRBJ1-4
v_call: TRBV5-1
cdr3_nt: TGCGCCAGCAGCTTGGGGGCGGGGAATGAAAAACTGTTTTTT
cdr3_aa: CASSLGAGNEKLFF

d_call: NA
cdr3_length: 14
clone_size: NA
j_call: TRBJ1-1
v_call: TRBV27
cdr3_nt: TGTGCCAGCAGTTGGGGGCAGGGCCGAGCCCAAGCTTTCTTT
cdr3_aa: CASSWGQGRAQAFF

d_call: NA
cdr3_length: 14
clone_size: NA
j_call: TRBJ2-3
v_call: TRBV9
cdr3_nt: TGTGCCAGCAGCCAAACCGGGAGTGGAGATACGCAGTATTTT
cdr3_aa: CASSQTGSGDTQYF

d_call: NA
cdr3_length: 13
clone_size: NA
j_call: TRBJ1-6
v_call: TRBV30
cdr3_nt: TGTGCCTGGGCGACTGAGTATAATTCACCCCTCCACTTT
cdr3_aa: CAWATEYNSPLHF

d_call: TRBD1
cdr3_length: 15
clone_size: NA
j_call: TRBJ1-2
v_call: TRBV7-2
cdr3_nt: TGTGCCAGCAGCTTAGGCAGCGGACAGGGCTATGGCTACACCTTC
cdr3_aa: CASSLGSGQGYGYTF

d_call: TRBD2
cdr3_length: 13
clone_size: NA
j_call: TRBJ2-7
v_call: TRBV10-3
cdr3_nt: TGTGCCATCGGGACTAGCGGGAGCTACGAGCAGTACTTC
cdr3_aa: CAIGTSGSYEQYF

d_call: NA
cdr3_length: 14
clone_size: NA
j_call: TRBJ1-1
v_call: TRBV29-1
cdr3_nt: TGCAGCGTTGAAGAGAGGGGGATGAACACTGAAGCTTTCTTT
cdr3_aa: CSVEERGMNTEAFF

d_call: TRBD1
cdr3_length: 16
clone_size: NA
j_call: TRBJ2-7
v_call: TRBV19
cdr3_nt: TGTGCCAGTAGGGGAACCCGGGACAGGGAAGGATACGAGCAGTACTTC
cdr3_aa: CASRGTRDREGYEQYF

d_call: TRBD1
cdr3_length: 16
clone_size: NA
j_call: TRBJ2-5
v_call: TRBV5-1
cdr3_nt: TGCGCCAGCAGCTCGGGAGGGACAGGGGGGGAAGAGACCCAGTACTTC
cdr3_aa: CASSSGGTGGEETQYF

d_call: TRBD1
cdr3_length: 17
clone_size: NA
j_call: TRBJ1-3
v_call: TRBV5-1
cdr3_nt: TGCGCCAGCAGCCCCTGGACAGGTATCACCTCTGGAAACACCATATATTTT
cdr3_aa: CASSPWTGITSGNTIYF

d_call: NA
cdr3_length: 14
clone_size: NA
j_call: TRBJ1-5
v_call: TRBV28
cdr3_nt: TGTGCCAGTGGGGGAGGGGGGGACAATCAGCCCCAGCATTTT
cdr3_aa: CASGGGGDNQPQHF

d_call: TRBD1
cdr3_length: 15
clone_size: NA
j_call: TRBJ2-1
v_call: TRBV6-1
cdr3_nt: TGTGCCAGCAGTGAAGAGGGACAGGGGGTTAATGAGCAGTTCTTC
cdr3_aa: CASSEEGQGVNEQFF

d_call: NA
cdr3_length: 14
clone_size: NA
j_call: TRBJ2-5
v_call: TRBV11-2
cdr3_nt: TGTGCCAGCAGCTTAGAGATCCGGCAAGAGACCCAGTACTTC
cdr3_aa: CASSLEIRQETQYF

d_call: NA
cdr3_length: 15
clone_size: NA
j_call: TRBJ2-7
v_call: TRBV7-8
cdr3_nt: TGTGCCAGCAGCTTAGCGATAGGAGCTACCTACGAGCAGTACTTC
cdr3_aa: CASSLAIGATYEQYF

d_call: TRBD2
cdr3_length: 14
clone_size: NA
j_call: TRBJ2-2
v_call: TRBV6-6
cdr3_nt: TGTGCCAGCAGTTACCTTACTAGCGCCGGGGAGCTGTTTTTT
cdr3_aa: CASSYLTSAGELFF

d_call: NA
cdr3_length: 15
clone_size: few
j_call: TRBJ1-1
v_call: TRBV4-1
cdr3_nt: TGCGCCAGCAGCCAAATGTCAGTACCGGGCACTGAAGCTTTCTTT
cdr3_aa: CASSQMSVPGTEAFF

d_call: NA
cdr3_length: 16
clone_size: NA
j_call: TRBJ2-7
v_call: TRBV5-1
cdr3_nt: TGCGCCAGCAGCCCCGACCCGGGGTCAATTATGGGCGAGCAGTACTTC
cdr3_aa: CASSPDPGSIMGEQYF